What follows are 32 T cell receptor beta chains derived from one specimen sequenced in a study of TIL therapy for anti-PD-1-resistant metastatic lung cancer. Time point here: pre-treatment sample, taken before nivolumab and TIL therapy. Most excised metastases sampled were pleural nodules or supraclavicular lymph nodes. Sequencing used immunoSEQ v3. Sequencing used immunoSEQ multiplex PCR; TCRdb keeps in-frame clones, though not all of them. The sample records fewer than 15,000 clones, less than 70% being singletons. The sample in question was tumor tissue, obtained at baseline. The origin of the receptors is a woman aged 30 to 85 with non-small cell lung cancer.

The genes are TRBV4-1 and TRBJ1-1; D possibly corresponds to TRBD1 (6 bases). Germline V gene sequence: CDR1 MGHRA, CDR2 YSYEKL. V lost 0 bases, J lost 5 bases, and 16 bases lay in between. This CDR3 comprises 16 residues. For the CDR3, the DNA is TGCGCCAGCAGCCAAGATACGAACAGGGTCAGGACTGAAGCTTTCTTT. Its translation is CASSQDTNRVRTEAFF.

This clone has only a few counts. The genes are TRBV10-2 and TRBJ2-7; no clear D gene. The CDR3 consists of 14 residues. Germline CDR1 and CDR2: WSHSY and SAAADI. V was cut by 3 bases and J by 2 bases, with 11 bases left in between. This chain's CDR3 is CASSEKSWTYEQYF. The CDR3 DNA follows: TGCGCCAGCAGTGAAAAGTCGTGGACCTACGAGCAGTACTTC.

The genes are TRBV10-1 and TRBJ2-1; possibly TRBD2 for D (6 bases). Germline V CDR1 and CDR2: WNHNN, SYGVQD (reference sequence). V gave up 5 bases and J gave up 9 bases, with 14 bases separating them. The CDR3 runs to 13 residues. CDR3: CASSLGGNGEQFF. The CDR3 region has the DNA TGCGCCAGCAGTTTAGGCGGGAACGGTGAGCAGTTCTTC.

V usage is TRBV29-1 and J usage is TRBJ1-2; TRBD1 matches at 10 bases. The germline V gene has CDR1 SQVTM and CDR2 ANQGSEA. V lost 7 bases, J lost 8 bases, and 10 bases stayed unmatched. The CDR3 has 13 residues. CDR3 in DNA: TGCAGCGGCATGACAGGGGGCTCGAGAGGCTACACCTTC. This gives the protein CSGMTGGSRGYTF.

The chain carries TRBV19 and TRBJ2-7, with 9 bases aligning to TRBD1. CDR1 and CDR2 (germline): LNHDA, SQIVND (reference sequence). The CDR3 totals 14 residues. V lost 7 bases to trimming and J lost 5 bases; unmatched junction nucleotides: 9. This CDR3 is CASTPGQGIDEQYF. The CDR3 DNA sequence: TGTGCCAGTACTCCCGGACAGGGGATTGACGAGCAGTACTTC.

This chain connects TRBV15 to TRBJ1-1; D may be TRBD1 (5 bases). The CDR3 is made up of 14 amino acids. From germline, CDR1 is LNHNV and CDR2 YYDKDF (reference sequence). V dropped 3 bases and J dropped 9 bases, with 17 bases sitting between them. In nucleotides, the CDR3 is TGTGCCACCAGCAGGCCGGGACCTGGGGGGAAAGCTTTCTTT. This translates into CATSRPGPGGKAFF.

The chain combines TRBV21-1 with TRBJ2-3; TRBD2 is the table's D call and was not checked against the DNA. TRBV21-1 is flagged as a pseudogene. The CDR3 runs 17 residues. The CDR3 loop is CASSKGTSGTFTDTQYF. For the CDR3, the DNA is TGTGCCAGCAGCAAAGGGACTAGCGGGACTTTCACAGATACGCAGTATTTT.

DNA of the CDR3: TGTGCCAGCAGCGGTTCTGTGTTCGGAGGCACAGATACGCAGTATTTT. This encodes CASSGSVFGGTDTQYF. The chain is built from TRBV5-4 and TRBJ2-3; D unresolved. The germline V and J ends were trimmed by 4 bases and 1 base, with 16 bases remaining between them. There are 16 residues in the CDR3. Per germline, CDR1 SGHNT and CDR2 YYREEE (reference sequence).

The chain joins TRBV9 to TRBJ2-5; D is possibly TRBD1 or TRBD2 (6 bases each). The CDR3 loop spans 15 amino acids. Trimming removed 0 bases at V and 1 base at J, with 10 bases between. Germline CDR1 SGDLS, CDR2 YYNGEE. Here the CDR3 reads CASSVAGGPQETQYF. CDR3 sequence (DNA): TGTGCCAGCAGCGTAGCCGGGGGCCCCCAAGAGACCCAGTACTTC.

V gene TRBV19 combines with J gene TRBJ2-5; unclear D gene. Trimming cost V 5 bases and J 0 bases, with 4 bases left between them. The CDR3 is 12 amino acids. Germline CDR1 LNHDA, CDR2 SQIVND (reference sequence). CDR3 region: CASSLNQETQYF. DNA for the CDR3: TGTGCCAGTAGTCTAAACCAAGAGACCCAGTACTTC.

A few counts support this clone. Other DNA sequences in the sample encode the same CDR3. The CDR3 DNA sequence: TGTGCCAGCAGCCCCCGGGGCTACGAGCAGTACTTC. This codes for CASSPRGYEQYF. The chain couples TRBV7-8 to TRBJ2-7; D is perhaps TRBD2 (5 bases). CDR1 and CDR2 (germline): SGHVS, FQNEAQ. The CDR3 length is 12 residues. Trimming removed 5 bases from V and 3 bases from J, with 8 bases in between.

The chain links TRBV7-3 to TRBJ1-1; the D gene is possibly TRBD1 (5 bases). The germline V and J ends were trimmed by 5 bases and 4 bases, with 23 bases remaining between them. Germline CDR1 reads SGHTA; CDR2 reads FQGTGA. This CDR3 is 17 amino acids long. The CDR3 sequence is CASSASRSTTGGTEAFF. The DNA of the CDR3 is TGTGCCAGCAGCGCATCCAGGAGTACTACTGGGGGCACTGAAGCTTTCTTT. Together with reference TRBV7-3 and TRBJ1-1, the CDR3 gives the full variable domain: GAGVSQTPSNKVTEKGKYVELRCDPISGHTALYWYRQSLGQGPEFLIYFQGTGAADDSGLPNDRFFAVRPEGSVSTLKIQRTERGDSAVYLCASSASRSTTGGTEAFFGQGTRLTVV.

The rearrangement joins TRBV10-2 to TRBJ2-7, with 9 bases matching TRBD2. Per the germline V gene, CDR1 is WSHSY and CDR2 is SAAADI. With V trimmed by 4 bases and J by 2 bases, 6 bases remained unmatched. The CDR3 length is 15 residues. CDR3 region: CASSARGRGTYEQYF. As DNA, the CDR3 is TGCGCCAGCAGTGCCCGCGGGAGGGGGACCTACGAGCAGTACTTC.

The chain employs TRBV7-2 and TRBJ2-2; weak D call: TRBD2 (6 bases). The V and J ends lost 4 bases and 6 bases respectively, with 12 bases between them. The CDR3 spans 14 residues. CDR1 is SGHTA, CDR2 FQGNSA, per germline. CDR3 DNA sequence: TGTGCCAGCAGCTCCCGGGGACTTGCCGGGGAGCTGTTTTTT. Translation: CASSSRGLAGELFF.

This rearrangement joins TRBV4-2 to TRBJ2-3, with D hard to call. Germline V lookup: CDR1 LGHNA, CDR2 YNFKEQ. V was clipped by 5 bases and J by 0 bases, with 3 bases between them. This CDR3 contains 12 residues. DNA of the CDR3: TGTGCCAGCAGCTACAGCACAGATACGCAGTATTTT. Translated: CASSYSTDTQYF.

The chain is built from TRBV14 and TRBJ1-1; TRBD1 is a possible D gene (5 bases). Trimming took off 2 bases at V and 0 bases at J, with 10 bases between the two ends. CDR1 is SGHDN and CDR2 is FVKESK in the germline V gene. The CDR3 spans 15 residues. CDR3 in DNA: TGTGCCAGCAGCCAACTGGCAGGGATGAACACTGAAGCTTTCTTT. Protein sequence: CASSQLAGMNTEAFF.

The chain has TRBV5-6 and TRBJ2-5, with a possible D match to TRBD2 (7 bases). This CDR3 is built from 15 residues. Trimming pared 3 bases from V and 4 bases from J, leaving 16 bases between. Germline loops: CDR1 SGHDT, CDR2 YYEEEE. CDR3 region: CASSWVRGAAETQYF. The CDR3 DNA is TGTGCCAGCAGCTGGGTCCGGGGGGCGGCAGAGACCCAGTACTTC.

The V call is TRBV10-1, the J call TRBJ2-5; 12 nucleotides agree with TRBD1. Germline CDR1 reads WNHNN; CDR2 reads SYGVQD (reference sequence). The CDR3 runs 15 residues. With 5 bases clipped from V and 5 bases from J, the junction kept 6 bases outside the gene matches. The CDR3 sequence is CASSRDRGLWETQYF. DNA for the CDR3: TGCGCCAGCAGTAGGGACAGGGGGCTGTGGGAGACCCAGTACTTC.

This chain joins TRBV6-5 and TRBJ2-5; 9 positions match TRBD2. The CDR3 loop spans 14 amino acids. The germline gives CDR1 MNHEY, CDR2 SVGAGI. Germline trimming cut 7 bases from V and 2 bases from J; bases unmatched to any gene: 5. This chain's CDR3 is CASKRLAEQETQYF. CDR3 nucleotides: TGTGCCAGCAAGCGACTAGCGGAGCAAGAGACCCAGTACTTC.

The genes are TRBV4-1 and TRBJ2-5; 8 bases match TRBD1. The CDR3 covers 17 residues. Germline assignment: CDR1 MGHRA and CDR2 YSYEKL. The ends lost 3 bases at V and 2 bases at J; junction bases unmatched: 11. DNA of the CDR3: TGCGCCAGCAGCCAGGACCGGGGACAGGCTATACAAGAGACCCAGTACTTC. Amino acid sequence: CASSQDRGQAIQETQYF.

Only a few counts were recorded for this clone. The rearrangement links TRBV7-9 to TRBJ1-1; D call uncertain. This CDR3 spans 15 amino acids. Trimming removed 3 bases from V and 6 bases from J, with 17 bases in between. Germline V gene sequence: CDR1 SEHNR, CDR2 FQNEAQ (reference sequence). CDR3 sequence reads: CASSLLLGRRSEAFF. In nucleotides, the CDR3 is TGTGCCAGCAGCTTGCTTCTGGGGAGAAGGTCTGAAGCTTTCTTT.

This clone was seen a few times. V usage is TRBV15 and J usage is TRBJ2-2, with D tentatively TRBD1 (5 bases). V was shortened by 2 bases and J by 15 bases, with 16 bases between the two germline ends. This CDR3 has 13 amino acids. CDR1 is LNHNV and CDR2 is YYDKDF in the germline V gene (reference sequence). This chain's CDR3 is CATSRSLTELVFF. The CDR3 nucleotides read TGTGCCACCAGCAGATCTCTGACAGAATTGGTGTTTTTT.

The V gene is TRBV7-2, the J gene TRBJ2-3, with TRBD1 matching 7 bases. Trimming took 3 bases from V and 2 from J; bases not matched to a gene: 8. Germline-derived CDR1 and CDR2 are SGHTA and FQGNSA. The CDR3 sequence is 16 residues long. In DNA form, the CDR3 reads TGTGCCAGCAGCTTTAGGTTGGGGACAGACACAGATACGCAGTATTTT. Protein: CASSFRLGTDTDTQYF. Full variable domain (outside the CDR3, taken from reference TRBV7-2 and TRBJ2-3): GAGVSQSPSNKVTEKGKDVELRCDPISGHTALYWYRQSLGQGLEFLIYFQGNSAPDKSGLPSDRFSAERTGGSVSTLTIQRTQQEDSAVYLCASSFRLGTDTDTQYFGPGTRLTVL.

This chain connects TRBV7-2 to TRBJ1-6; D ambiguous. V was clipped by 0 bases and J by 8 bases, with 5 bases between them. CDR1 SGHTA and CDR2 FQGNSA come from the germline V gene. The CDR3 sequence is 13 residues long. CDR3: CASSLARHSPLHF. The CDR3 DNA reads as TGTGCCAGCAGCTTAGCCCGCCATTCACCCCTCCACTTT. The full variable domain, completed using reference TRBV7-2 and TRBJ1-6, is GAGVSQSPSNKVTEKGKDVELRCDPISGHTALYWYRQSLGQGLEFLIYFQGNSAPDKSGLPSDRFSAERTGGSVSTLTIQRTQQEDSAVYLCASSLARHSPLHFGNGTRLTVT.

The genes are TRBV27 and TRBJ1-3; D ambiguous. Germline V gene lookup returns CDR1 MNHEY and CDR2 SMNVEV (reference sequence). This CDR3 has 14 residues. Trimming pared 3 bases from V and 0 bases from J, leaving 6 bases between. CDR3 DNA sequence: TGTGCCAGCAGTTTGTCACGCTCTGGAAACACCATATATTTT. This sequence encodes CASSLSRSGNTIYF.

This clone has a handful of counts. The CDR3 loop is CASSSGDSYEQYF. The CDR3, as DNA: TGCGCCAGCAGCTCCGGGGACTCCTACGAGCAGTACTTC. The rearrangement uses TRBV5-1 and TRBJ2-7; weak D call: TRBD2 (5 bases). V gave up 3 bases and J gave up 0 bases, with 7 bases separating them. Germline V CDR1 and CDR2: SGHRS, YFSETQ. The length of the CDR3 is 13 residues.

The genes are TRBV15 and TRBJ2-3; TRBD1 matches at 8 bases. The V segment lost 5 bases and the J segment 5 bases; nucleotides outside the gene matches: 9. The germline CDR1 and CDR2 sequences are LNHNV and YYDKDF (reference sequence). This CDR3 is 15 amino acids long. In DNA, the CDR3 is TGTGCCACCAGCGGAGGGCAGGGGGCGTTAGATACGCAGTATTTT. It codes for CATSGGQGALDTQYF.

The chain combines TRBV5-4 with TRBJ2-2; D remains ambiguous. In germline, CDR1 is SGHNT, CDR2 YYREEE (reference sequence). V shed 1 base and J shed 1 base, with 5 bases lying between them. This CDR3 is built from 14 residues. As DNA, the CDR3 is TGTGCCAGCAGCTTGTTGGAGAACACCGGGGAGCTGTTTTTT. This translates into CASSLLENTGELFF. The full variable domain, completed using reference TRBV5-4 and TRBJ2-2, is ETGVTQSPTHLIKTRGQQVTLRCSSQSGHNTVSWYQQALGQGPQFIFQYYREEENGRGNFPPRFSGLQFPNYSSELNVNALELDDSALYLCASSLLENTGELFFGEGSRLTVL.

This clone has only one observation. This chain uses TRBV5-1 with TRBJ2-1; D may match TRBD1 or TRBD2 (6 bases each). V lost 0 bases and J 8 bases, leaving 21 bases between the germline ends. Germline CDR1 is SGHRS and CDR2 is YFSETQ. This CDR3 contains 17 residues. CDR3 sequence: CASSLGVSTGASYEQFF. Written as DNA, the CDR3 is TGCGCCAGCAGCTTGGGGGTATCGACGGGGGCTAGTTATGAGCAGTTCTTC.

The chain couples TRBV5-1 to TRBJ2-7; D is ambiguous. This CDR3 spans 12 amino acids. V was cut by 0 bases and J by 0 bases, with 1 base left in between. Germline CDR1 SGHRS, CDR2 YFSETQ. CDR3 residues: CASSLVSYEQYF. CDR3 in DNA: TGCGCCAGCAGCTTGGTCTCCTACGAGCAGTACTTC.

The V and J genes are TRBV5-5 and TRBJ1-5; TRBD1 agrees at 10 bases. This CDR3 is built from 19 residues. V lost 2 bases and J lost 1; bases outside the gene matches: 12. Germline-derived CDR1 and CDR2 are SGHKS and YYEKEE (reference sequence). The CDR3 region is CASSFWPGTGDVSNQPQHF. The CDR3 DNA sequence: TGTGCCAGCAGCTTTTGGCCCGGGACAGGGGATGTCAGCAATCAGCCCCAGCATTTT.

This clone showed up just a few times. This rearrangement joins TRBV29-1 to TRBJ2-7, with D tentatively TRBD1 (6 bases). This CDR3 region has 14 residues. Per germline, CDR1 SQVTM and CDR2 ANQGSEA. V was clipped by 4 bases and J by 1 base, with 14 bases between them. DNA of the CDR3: TGCAGCGTTGCTACTCGACAGGATTCCTACGAGCAGTACTTC. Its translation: CSVATRQDSYEQYF.